The clone carrying this T cell receptor (beta chain) was found a few times. Its antigen remains unknown. CD4+ T cell isolation took place after approximately 11 days of culture. The vaccine given was either BNT162b2 or mRNA-1273, in two doses. Days 3 and 7 saw half the medium replaced with IL-2 medium. This table comes from immunoSEQ multiplex PCR, and its TCRdb copy is limited to in-frame clones, with some not included. This table holds about 73,000 clones, over 65% found once. V dropped 5 bases and J dropped 1 base, with 8 bases sitting between them. The CDR3 has 13 residues. Germline V gene data show CDR1 as SGHVS and CDR2 as FQNEAQ. The data stem from a study of vaccination effects on CD4 cells after COVID-19. The overall study: Sampling occurred a median 72 days post second dose, range 14 to 241. With 7.5 to 10 ug/ml peptides and about 9.2 IU/ml IL-2, roughly 2.1 million PBMC per well were cultured. Study-wide findings and caveats: In the late period after vaccination, infection- and vaccine-induced clones contracted markedly.

The sample here was CD4+ T cells from PBMCs cultured without peptide, taken after COVID-19 vaccination. This receptor was identified in a human donor who received a COVID-19 vaccine. V usage is TRBV7-8 and J usage is TRBJ1-1; D gene unclear. CDR3 in amino acids: CASSTRRNTEAFF. The CDR3 nucleotides are TGTGCCAGCAGCACCCGACGGAACACTGAAGCTTTCTTT.